These T cell receptor beta chains were read from a single sample in a study of beta chain features in type 1 diabetes. Sequencing was performed with immunoSEQ multiplex PCR; in TCRdb, only in-frame clones are kept and a portion is missing. Of approximately 84,000 clones in the sample, around a third are singletons; the top ten hold roughly 0.45%. Sequencing was carried out using stem cell memory CD4+ T cells from blood. These TCRs come from a woman younger than 35 in good health. Both conserved end residues are part of each CDR3. The D gene is left open where the match is weak. Only part of the rows carry a size: once, few, many, or a class if the clone is expanded.

V gene: TRBV7-9
D gene: NA
clone size: NA
J gene: TRBJ2-1
CDR3 DNA: TGTGCCAGCAGCTTCACCCGCGGGCCTGCCCACAATGAGCAGTTCTTC
CDR3 protein: CASSFTRGPAHNEQFF

V gene: TRBV5-4
D gene: TRBD1
clone size: few
J gene: TRBJ2-3
CDR3 DNA: TGTGCCAGCAGCCAACAGGGGTCCACAGATACGCAGTATTTT
CDR3 protein: CASSQQGSTDTQYF

V gene: TRBV6-6
D gene: NA
clone size: NA
J gene: TRBJ2-7
CDR3 DNA: TGTGCCAGCACCCAAGCGGGTGCCTACGAGCAGTACTTC
CDR3 protein: CASTQAGAYEQYF

V gene: TRBV7-9
D gene: TRBD2
clone size: few
J gene: TRBJ2-7
CDR3 DNA: TGTGCCAGCAGCTACTTAGCGGGAGGGCCCTACGAGCAGTACTTC
CDR3 protein: CASSYLAGGPYEQYF

V gene: TRBV14
D gene: NA
clone size: few
J gene: TRBJ2-1
CDR3 DNA: TGTGCCAGCAGCCAAGCCTCAGGGGCCATTTACAATGAGCAGTTCTTC
CDR3 protein: CASSQASGAIYNEQFF

V gene: TRBV11-2
D gene: NA
clone size: NA
J gene: TRBJ2-1
CDR3 DNA: TGTGCCAGCAGAAGTCCTCAGGGGTCACCGGTTAATGAGCAGTTCTTC
CDR3 protein: CASRSPQGSPVNEQFF

V gene: TRBV5-1
D gene: TRBD1
clone size: NA
J gene: TRBJ1-1
CDR3 DNA: TGCGCCAGCAGCTCGACAGGGAATGAAGCTTTCTTT
CDR3 protein: CASSSTGNEAFF

V gene: TRBV5-1
D gene: NA
clone size: NA
J gene: TRBJ2-5
CDR3 DNA: TGCGCCAGCAGCCAGGGACGGAGGGGAGAGACCCAGTACTTC
CDR3 protein: CASSQGRRGETQYF

V gene: TRBV14
D gene: NA
clone size: many
J gene: TRBJ1-2
CDR3 DNA: TGTGCCAGCAGCCCCTCAGGGTATGGTGGCTACACCTTC
CDR3 protein: CASSPSGYGGYTF

V gene: TRBV11-3
D gene: TRBD1
clone size: NA
J gene: TRBJ2-3
CDR3 DNA: TGTGCCAGCAGCCCTTCTAGGACAGGGGCAGATACGCAGTATTTT
CDR3 protein: CASSPSRTGADTQYF

V gene: TRBV4-1
D gene: NA
clone size: NA
J gene: TRBJ2-3
CDR3 DNA: TGCGCCAGCAGCCAACGTAGCACAGATACGCAGTATTTT
CDR3 protein: CASSQRSTDTQYF

V gene: TRBV30
D gene: NA
clone size: NA
J gene: TRBJ2-5
CDR3 DNA: TGTGCCTGGAGACAAAAAGAGACCCAGTACTTC
CDR3 protein: CAWRQKETQYF

V gene: TRBV10-3
D gene: NA
clone size: NA
J gene: TRBJ1-1
CDR3 DNA: TGTGCCACCCACCCGACTCAGGGATCCAGTATTTTGAACACTGAAGCTTTCTTT
CDR3 protein: CATHPTQGSSILNTEAFF

V gene: TRBV7-2
D gene: NA
clone size: few
J gene: TRBJ1-5
CDR3 DNA: TGTGCCAGCAGCCTCAGATGGAGCAATCAGCCCCAGCATTTT
CDR3 protein: CASSLRWSNQPQHF

V gene: TRBV7-2
D gene: NA
clone size: NA
J gene: TRBJ1-5
CDR3 DNA: TGTGCCAGCAGCTTAGCGGGACACAATCAGCCCCAGCATTTT
CDR3 protein: CASSLAGHNQPQHF

V gene: TRBV19
D gene: TRBD1
clone size: NA
J gene: TRBJ2-4
CDR3 DNA: TGTGCCAGTAGTCGCGGACAGGGGTTTGCATCGGCCAAAAACATTCAGTACTTC
CDR3 protein: CASSRGQGFASAKNIQYF

V gene: TRBV6-4
D gene: TRBD1
clone size: NA
J gene: TRBJ2-7
CDR3 DNA: TGTGCCAGCAGTGGCCCGGACAGGGTACAGTACTTC
CDR3 protein: CASSGPDRVQYF

V gene: TRBV6-5
D gene: NA
clone size: few
J gene: TRBJ1-1
CDR3 DNA: TGTGCCAGCAGGCTGACGATGGGAGGGAACACTGAAGCTTTCTTT
CDR3 protein: CASRLTMGGNTEAFF

V gene: TRBV11-2
D gene: TRBD1
clone size: NA
J gene: TRBJ2-3
CDR3 DNA: TGTGCCAGCAGCGACAGGGGGATGGATACGCAGTATTTT
CDR3 protein: CASSDRGMDTQYF

V gene: TRBV7-2
D gene: NA
clone size: NA
J gene: TRBJ2-3
CDR3 DNA: TGTGCCAGCAGGCCAGGATCTTCAAATACGCAGTATTTT
CDR3 protein: CASRPGSSNTQYF

V gene: TRBV18
D gene: NA
clone size: NA
J gene: TRBJ1-2
CDR3 DNA: TGTGCCAGCTCACCAGACCAGGCAGGGGCGGATGGCTACACCTTC
CDR3 protein: CASSPDQAGADGYTF

V gene: TRBV27
D gene: NA
clone size: NA
J gene: TRBJ2-7
CDR3 DNA: TGTGCCAGCAGACGACTTGGATCCTACGAGCAGTACTTC
CDR3 protein: CASRRLGSYEQYF

V gene: TRBV30
D gene: NA
clone size: few
J gene: TRBJ2-1
CDR3 DNA: TGTGCCTGGAGTGTCTCTGGACTACACAATGAGCAGTTCTTC
CDR3 protein: CAWSVSGLHNEQFF

V gene: TRBV10-3
D gene: TRBD2
clone size: NA
J gene: TRBJ2-5
CDR3 DNA: TGTGCCATCAGTGAAACTAGCGGGAGGAGAGAGACCCAGTACTTC
CDR3 protein: CAISETSGRRETQYF

V gene: TRBV7-2
D gene: TRBD2
clone size: few
J gene: TRBJ2-5
CDR3 DNA: TGTGCCAGCAGCTTAGGAGTACGGCGGGGGGGACAAGAGACCCAGTACTTC
CDR3 protein: CASSLGVRRGGQETQYF

V gene: TRBV7-9
D gene: NA
clone size: NA
J gene: TRBJ1-1
CDR3 DNA: TGTGCCAGCAGCTTATGGAGCGGTCGGACTGAAGCTTTCTTT
CDR3 protein: CASSLWSGRTEAFF

V gene: TRBV29-1
D gene: TRBD2
clone size: few
J gene: TRBJ2-1
CDR3 DNA: TGCAGCGTTGATCCGGCTAGCGGGGGGTATGAGCAGTTCTTC
CDR3 protein: CSVDPASGGYEQFF

V gene: TRBV9
D gene: NA
clone size: NA
J gene: TRBJ2-3
CDR3 DNA: TGTGCCAGCAGCTCAGACACAGATACGCAGTATTTT
CDR3 protein: CASSSDTDTQYF

V gene: TRBV30
D gene: NA
clone size: NA
J gene: TRBJ2-3
CDR3 DNA: TGTGCCTGGGACTCCGGGACGCAGTATTTT
CDR3 protein: CAWDSGTQYF

V gene: TRBV28
D gene: NA
clone size: NA
J gene: TRBJ1-1
CDR3 DNA: TGTGCCAGCAGTTTTGGGGGGTTGAACACTGAAGCTTTCTTT
CDR3 protein: CASSFGGLNTEAFF

V gene: TRBV9
D gene: NA
clone size: NA
J gene: TRBJ1-1
CDR3 DNA: TGTGCCAGCAGCCCCCGGGGTCGCACTGAAGCTTTCTTT
CDR3 protein: CASSPRGRTEAFF

V gene: TRBV7-2
D gene: TRBD2
clone size: NA
J gene: TRBJ2-7
CDR3 DNA: TGTGCCAGCAGCCCCTTTGCGGGAGGGATTTACGAGCAGTACTTC
CDR3 protein: CASSPFAGGIYEQYF

V gene: TRBV4-2
D gene: NA
clone size: few
J gene: TRBJ2-7
CDR3 DNA: TGTGCCAGCAGCCAAGGGAAACCGGCAGGCGACGAGCAGTACTTC
CDR3 protein: CASSQGKPAGDEQYF

V gene: TRBV5-1
D gene: TRBD1
clone size: NA
J gene: TRBJ2-2
CDR3 DNA: TGCGCCAGCGAGGGACAGATGAACACCGGGGAGCTGTTTTTT
CDR3 protein: CASEGQMNTGELFF

V gene: TRBV7-8
D gene: TRBD1
clone size: NA
J gene: TRBJ1-2
CDR3 DNA: TGTGCCAGCAGCTTCGGGACAGGGAAATATGGCTACACCTTC
CDR3 protein: CASSFGTGKYGYTF

V gene: TRBV1
D gene: NA
clone size: NA
J gene: TRBJ1-2
CDR3 DNA: TGCACCAGCAGTCTTTTACGGGTTTGGCTCAACTATGGCTACACCTTC
CDR3 protein: CTSSLLRVWLNYGYTF

V gene: TRBV9
D gene: TRBD1
clone size: NA
J gene: TRBJ1-4
CDR3 DNA: TGTGCCAGCAGCGTAGGAGGACAGGGTGGAGAAAAACTGTTTTTT
CDR3 protein: CASSVGGQGGEKLFF

V gene: TRBV2
D gene: TRBD2
clone size: NA
J gene: TRBJ2-7
CDR3 DNA: TGTGCCAGCATCCCGGCTAGCGGGAACTACGAGCAGTACTTC
CDR3 protein: CASIPASGNYEQYF

V gene: TRBV19
D gene: NA
clone size: few
J gene: TRBJ1-2
CDR3 DNA: TGTGCCAGTAGTATCCCGTCGAGGTATGGCTACACCTTC
CDR3 protein: CASSIPSRYGYTF

V gene: TRBV5-1
D gene: NA
clone size: few
J gene: TRBJ2-5
CDR3 DNA: TGCGCCAGCAGCTTACAGGGTAGCCAAGAGACCCAGTACTTC
CDR3 protein: CASSLQGSQETQYF

V gene: TRBV9
D gene: NA
clone size: NA
J gene: TRBJ2-5
CDR3 DNA: TGTGCCAGCAGCCCCCGGGGGTACCAAGAGACCCAGTACTTC
CDR3 protein: CASSPRGYQETQYF

V gene: TRBV7-9
D gene: NA
clone size: few
J gene: TRBJ1-4
CDR3 DNA: TGTGCCAGCAGCCCCGCGGAGGGCTCGGGGGAAGAAAAACTGTTTTTT
CDR3 protein: CASSPAEGSGEEKLFF

V gene: TRBV29-1
D gene: TRBD1
clone size: NA
J gene: TRBJ2-7
CDR3 DNA: TGCAGCGTTGGGGGACAGGGTCGGGAGCAGTACTTC
CDR3 protein: CSVGGQGREQYF

V gene: TRBV30
D gene: NA
clone size: few
J gene: TRBJ2-2
CDR3 DNA: TGTGCCTGGAGTGGAGAGGGAGCCGGGGAGCTGTTTTTT
CDR3 protein: CAWSGEGAGELFF

V gene: TRBV7-2
D gene: TRBD2
clone size: NA
J gene: TRBJ2-7
CDR3 DNA: TGTGCCAGCAGCCGGAATCTACTAGCGGGGGGCTACGAGCAGTACTTC
CDR3 protein: CASSRNLLAGGYEQYF

V gene: TRBV25-1
D gene: NA
clone size: few
J gene: TRBJ1-2
CDR3 DNA: TGTGCCAGCAGTGAATCTGGGACAAAGGCCCGCTATGGCTACACCTTC
CDR3 protein: CASSESGTKARYGYTF

V gene: TRBV9
D gene: TRBD1
clone size: few
J gene: TRBJ2-1
CDR3 DNA: TGTGCCAGCAGCGTAGGGACAGGGAGTTCCAATGAGCAGTTCTTC
CDR3 protein: CASSVGTGSSNEQFF

V gene: TRBV7-9
D gene: NA
clone size: few
J gene: TRBJ2-6
CDR3 DNA: TGTGCCAGCAGCTCGCGACTGGCTGGGGCCAACGTCCTGACTTTC
CDR3 protein: CASSSRLAGANVLTF

V gene: TRBV5-1
D gene: NA
clone size: NA
J gene: TRBJ2-7
CDR3 DNA: TGCGCCAGCAGCTTTGCGACAGGAACCTTTGGGGAGCAGTACTTC
CDR3 protein: CASSFATGTFGEQYF

V gene: TRBV7-2
D gene: TRBD1
clone size: NA
J gene: TRBJ1-2
CDR3 DNA: TGTGCCAGCAGTGCAGGACAGGGCTTGGACTATGGCTACACCTTC
CDR3 protein: CASSAGQGLDYGYTF

V gene: TRBV14
D gene: NA
clone size: NA
J gene: TRBJ1-2
CDR3 DNA: TGTGCCAGCAGCCAATTCCGGGACAATAAGAGGTACACCTTC
CDR3 protein: CASSQFRDNKRYTF

V gene: TRBV19
D gene: TRBD2
clone size: few
J gene: TRBJ2-4
CDR3 DNA: TGTGCCAGTAGTATGAGCGGGAGTCACATTCAGTACTTC
CDR3 protein: CASSMSGSHIQYF

V gene: TRBV4-2
D gene: NA
clone size: few
J gene: TRBJ2-3
CDR3 DNA: TGTGCCAGCAGCCAAGAGTGGCCCCCAGATACGCAGTATTTT
CDR3 protein: CASSQEWPPDTQYF

V gene: TRBV28
D gene: NA
clone size: few
J gene: TRBJ1-1
CDR3 DNA: TGTGCCAGCTTACAGGGAGGGACTGAAGCTTTCTTT
CDR3 protein: CASLQGGTEAFF

V gene: TRBV2
D gene: TRBD1
clone size: few
J gene: TRBJ1-1
CDR3 DNA: TGTGCCAGCAGAGACAGGGCGGGAGGCACTGAAGCTTTCTTT
CDR3 protein: CASRDRAGGTEAFF